This TCR beta chain was recovered during a study of blood T cells in healthy people across ages. The CDR3 has 14 residues. From germline, CDR1 is DFQATT and CDR2 SNEGSKA (reference sequence). Concerning this clonotype: Its antigen is not identified.

Ranging in age from about 6 to 100, the donors were healthy Caucasian individuals from Russia. Every sample gave at least 5 micrograms of total RNA when it was extracted. For the second PCR, which ran for about 6 to 11 cycles, a sample-barcoded 5' primer and a J-beta primer mix were used. MiXCR, run by TCRdb on the 5' RACE reads, gives a single entry per CDR3 protein. This table holds some 1 million distinct CDR3 sequences, around 45% found once. Study-level results: It was the long-lived donors that had more naive CD4+ cells and higher diversity than aged donors.

J is TRBJ2-5 and V is TRBV20-1, with 11 bases fitting TRBD2. The DNA matches TRBJ2-7 better at its end, which makes the J call doubtful. Sequenced sample: blood. The TCR originated in a woman aged 60-75 years in good health. In DNA, the CDR3 is TGCAGTGCGGCTCGACTAGCGGGACCTTACGAGCAGTACTTC. Encoded protein: CSAARLAGPYEQYF.